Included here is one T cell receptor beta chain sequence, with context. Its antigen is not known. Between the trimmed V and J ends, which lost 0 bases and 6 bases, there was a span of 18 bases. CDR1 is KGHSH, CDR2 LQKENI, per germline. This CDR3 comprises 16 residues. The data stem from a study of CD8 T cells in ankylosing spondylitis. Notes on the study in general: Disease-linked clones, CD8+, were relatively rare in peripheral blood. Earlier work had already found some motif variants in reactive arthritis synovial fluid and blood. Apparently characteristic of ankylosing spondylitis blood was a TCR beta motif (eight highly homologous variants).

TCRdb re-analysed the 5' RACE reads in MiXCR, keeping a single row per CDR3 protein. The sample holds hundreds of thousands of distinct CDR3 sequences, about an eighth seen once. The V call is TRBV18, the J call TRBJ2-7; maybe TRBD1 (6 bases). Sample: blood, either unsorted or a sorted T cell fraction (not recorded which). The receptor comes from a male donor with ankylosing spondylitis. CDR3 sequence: CASSPPYWDKQFEQYF. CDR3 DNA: TGTGCCAGCTCACCACCGTACTGGGACAAACAGTTCGAGCAGTACTTC.